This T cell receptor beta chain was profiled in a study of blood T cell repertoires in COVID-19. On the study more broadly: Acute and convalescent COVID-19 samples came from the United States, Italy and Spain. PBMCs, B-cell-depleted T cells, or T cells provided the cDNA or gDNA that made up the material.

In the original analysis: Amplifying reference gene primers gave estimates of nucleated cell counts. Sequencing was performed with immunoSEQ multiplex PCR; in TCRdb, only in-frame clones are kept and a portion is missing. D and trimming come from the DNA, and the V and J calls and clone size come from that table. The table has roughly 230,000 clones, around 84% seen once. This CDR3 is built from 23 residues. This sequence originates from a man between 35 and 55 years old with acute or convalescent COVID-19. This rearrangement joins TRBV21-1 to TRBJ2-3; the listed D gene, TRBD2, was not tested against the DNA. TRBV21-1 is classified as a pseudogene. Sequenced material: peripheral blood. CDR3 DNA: TGTGCCAGCAGCGACCAGAAACGAGGGCGTAACCCGGGGGGTACAAACTTAGGGGGTACGCAGTATTTT. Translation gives CASSDQKRGRNPGGTNLGGTQYF.